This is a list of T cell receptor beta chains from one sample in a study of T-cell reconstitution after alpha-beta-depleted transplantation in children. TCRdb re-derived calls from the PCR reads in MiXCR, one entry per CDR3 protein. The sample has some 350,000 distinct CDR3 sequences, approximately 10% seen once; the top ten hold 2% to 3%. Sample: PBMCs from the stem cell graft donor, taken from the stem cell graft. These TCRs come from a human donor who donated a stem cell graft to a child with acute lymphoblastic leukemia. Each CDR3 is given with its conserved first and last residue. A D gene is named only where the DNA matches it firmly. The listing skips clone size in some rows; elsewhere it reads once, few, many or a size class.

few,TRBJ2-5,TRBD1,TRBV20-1,CSALTLTGVETQYF,TGCAGTGCTTTAACCCTGACAGGGGTGGAGACCCAGTACTTC
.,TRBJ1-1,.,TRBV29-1,CSVRVGPGENTEAFF,TGCAGCGTTCGTGTTGGCCCAGGGGAGAACACTGAAGCTTTCTTT
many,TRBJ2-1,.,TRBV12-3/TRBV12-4,CASSFHLLGANEQFF,TGTGCCAGCAGTTTCCACCTCCTAGGGGCCAATGAGCAGTTCTTC
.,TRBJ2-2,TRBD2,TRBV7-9,CASSTIGLAGWIGELFF,TGTGCCAGCAGCACCATCGGACTAGCGGGATGGATCGGGGAGCTGTTTTTT
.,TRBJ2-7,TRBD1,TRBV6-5,CASSYTTGGPTHEQYF,TGTGCCAGCAGTTACACGACAGGGGGCCCAACCCACGAGCAGTACTTC
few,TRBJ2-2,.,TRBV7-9,CASSSGFGPLDTGELFF,TGTGCCAGCAGCTCGGGCTTCGGACCGCTGGACACCGGGGAGCTGTTTTTT
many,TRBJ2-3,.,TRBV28,CASSSHQVDTQYF,TGTGCCAGCAGTTCCCACCAAGTGGATACGCAGTATTTT
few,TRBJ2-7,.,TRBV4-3,CASSQETRVYEQYF,TGCGCCAGCAGCCAAGAGACTAGAGTCTACGAGCAGTACTTC
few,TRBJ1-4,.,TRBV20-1,CSARGGYNEKLFF,TGCAGTGCTAGGGGCGGCTATAATGAAAAACTGTTTTTT
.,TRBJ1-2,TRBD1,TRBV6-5,CAIKLYSGGNYGYTF,TGTGCCATCAAGTTGTACTCAGGGGGGAACTATGGCTACACCTTC
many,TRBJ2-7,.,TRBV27,CASSHGVRSSYEQYF,TGTGCCAGCAGTCACGGGGTCCGAAGCTCCTACGAGCAGTACTTC
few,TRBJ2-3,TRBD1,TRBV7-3,CASSQGTGAADTQYF,TGTGCCAGCAGCCAGGGGACAGGGGCTGCAGATACGCAGTATTTT
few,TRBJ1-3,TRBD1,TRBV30,CALRQGNSGNTIYF,TGTGCCTTGAGACAGGGAAACTCTGGAAACACCATATATTTT
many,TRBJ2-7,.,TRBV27,CASSPTRGIQYF,TGTGCCAGCAGTCCAACGCGAGGGATTCAGTACTTC
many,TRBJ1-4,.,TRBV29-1,CSVVGGAGEKLFF,TGCAGCGTTGTCGGGGGGGCCGGGGAAAAACTGTTTTTT
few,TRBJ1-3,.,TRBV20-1,CSASEDSGNTIYF,TGCAGTGCTAGTGAGGACAGTGGAAACACCATATATTTT
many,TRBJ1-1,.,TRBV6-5,CASSYSETYSAFF,TGTGCCAGCAGTTACTCTGAAACTTATTCCGCTTTCTTT
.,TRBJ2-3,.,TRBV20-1,CSASGGQRGTDTQYF,TGCAGTGCTAGTGGAGGCCAGAGGGGCACAGATACGCAGTATTTT
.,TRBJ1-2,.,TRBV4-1,CASSQDRLVYGYTF,TGCGCCAGCAGCCAAGATCGACTCGTATATGGCTACACCTTC
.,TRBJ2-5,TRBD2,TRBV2,CASTHRGVGETQYF,TGTGCCAGTACCCATCGGGGGGTCGGCGAGACCCAGTACTTC
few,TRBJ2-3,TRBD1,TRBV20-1,CSANRQGAYDTQYF,TGCAGTGCAAATCGACAGGGGGCCTACGATACGCAGTATTTT
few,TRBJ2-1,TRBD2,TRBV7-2,CASRREAGGGNEQFF,TGTGCCAGCAGACGAGAGGCGGGAGGGGGCAATGAGCAGTTCTTC
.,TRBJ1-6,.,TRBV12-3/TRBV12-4,CASSLAGDSPLHF,TGTGCCAGCAGCCTAGCAGGGGATTCACCCCTCCACTTT
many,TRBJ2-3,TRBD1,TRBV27,CASSLWDRSTDTQYF,TGTGCCAGCAGTTTATGGGACAGAAGCACAGATACGCAGTATTTT
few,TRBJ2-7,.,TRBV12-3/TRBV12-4,CASSRSLAHEQYF,TGTGCCAGCAGCCGCTCTTTAGCGCACGAGCAGTACTTC
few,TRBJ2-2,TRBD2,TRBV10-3,CAISRAAGGSTGELFF,TGTGCCATCAGCCGAGCGGCGGGAGGGTCGACCGGGGAGCTGTTTTTT
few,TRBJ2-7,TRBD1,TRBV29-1,CSVEDATGGRDEQYF,TGCAGCGTTGAAGATGCGACAGGGGGTAGGGACGAGCAGTACTTC
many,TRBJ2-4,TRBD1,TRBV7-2,CASSYRTGENIQYF,TGTGCCAGCAGCTACCGGACAGGGGAAAACATTCAGTACTTC
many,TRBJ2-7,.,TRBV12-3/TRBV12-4,CASSFLLGARLSREQYF,TGTGCCAGCAGTTTCTTACTGGGGGCCAGACTCTCCAGGGAGCAGTACTTC
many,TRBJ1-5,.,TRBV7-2,CASSRRGGNQPQHF,TGTGCCAGCAGCCGTCGAGGGGGCAATCAGCCCCAGCATTTT
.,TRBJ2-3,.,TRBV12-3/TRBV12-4,CASSFFEASGTDTQYF,TGTGCCAGCAGTTTTTTCGAAGCTAGCGGCACAGATACGCAGTATTTT
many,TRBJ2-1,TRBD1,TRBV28,CASSPARTGGSYNEQFF,TGTGCCAGCAGCCCGGCTCGTACAGGGGGCTCCTACAATGAGCAGTTCTTC
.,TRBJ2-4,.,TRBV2,CASGSRGTKNIQYF,TGTGCCAGCGGGTCGAGGGGCACCAAAAACATTCAGTACTTC
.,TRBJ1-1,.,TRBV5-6,CASSWGTEAFF,TGTGCCAGCAGCTGGGGTACTGAAGCTTTCTTT
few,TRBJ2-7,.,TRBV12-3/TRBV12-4,CASSLQQGFWEQYF,TGTGCCAGCAGTTTGCAACAGGGATTTTGGGAGCAGTACTTC
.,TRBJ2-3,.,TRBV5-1,CASLWGDRLTDTQYF,TGCGCCTCCCTCTGGGGGGACCGCCTCACAGATACGCAGTATTTT
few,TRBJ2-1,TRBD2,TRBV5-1,CASSPARGLAGFSEQFF,TGCGCCAGCAGCCCCGCTCGGGGACTAGCGGGTTTCAGTGAGCAGTTCTTC
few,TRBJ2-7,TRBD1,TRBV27,CASSPWGTGGEQYF,TGTGCCAGCAGTCCTTGGGGAACAGGGGGCGAGCAGTACTTC
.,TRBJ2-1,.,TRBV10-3,CAISELGGSYNEQFF,TGTGCCATCAGTGAGCTGGGAGGCTCCTACAATGAGCAGTTCTTC
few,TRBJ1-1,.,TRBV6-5,CASRLGGAEAFF,TGTGCCAGCAGGCTGGGAGGCGCTGAAGCTTTCTTT
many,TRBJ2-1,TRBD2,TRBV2,CASSEGALSGRASEQFF,TGTGCCAGCAGTGAAGGGGCCCTTAGCGGGAGGGCCAGTGAGCAGTTCTTC
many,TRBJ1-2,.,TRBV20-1,CSARDFAGAIYGYTF,TGCAGTGCTAGAGATTTTGCAGGGGCTATCTATGGCTACACCTTC
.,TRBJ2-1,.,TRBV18,CASSPRDLNSYNEQFF,TGTGCCAGCTCACCCCGTGACTTGAACTCCTACAATGAGCAGTTCTTC
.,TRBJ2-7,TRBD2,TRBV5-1,CASSLVTGGSYEQYF,TGCGCCAGCAGCTTGGTCACTGGCGGGAGTTACGAGCAGTACTTC
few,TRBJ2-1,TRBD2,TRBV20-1,CSARVLSGLAGPGEQFF,TGCAGTGCTAGAGTACTTTCGGGACTAGCGGGACCGGGTGAGCAGTTCTTC
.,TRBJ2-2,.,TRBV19,CASSMRENTGELFF,TGTGCCAGTAGTATGCGAGAGAACACCGGGGAGCTGTTTTTT
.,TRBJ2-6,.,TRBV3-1,CAFCLMGSPTSGANVLTF,TGTGCCTTCTGTTTAATGGGGTCTCCCACCTCTGGGGCCAACGTCCTGACTTTC
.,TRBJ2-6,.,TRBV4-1,CASSQRADVSGANVLTF,TGCGCCAGCAGCCAACGTGCGGACGTCTCTGGGGCCAACGTCCTGACTTTC
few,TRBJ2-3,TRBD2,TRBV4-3,CASSQDPSGSNTDTQYF,TGCGCCAGCAGCCAAGACCCTAGCGGGAGCAATACAGATACGCAGTATTTT
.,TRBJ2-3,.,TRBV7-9,CVSSTLGGTDAPDTQYF,TGTGTCAGCAGCACACTTGGTGGGACGGACGCTCCAGATACGCAGTATTTT
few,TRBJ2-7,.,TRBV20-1,CSAGSDYEQYF,TGCAGTGCTGGGAGCGACTACGAGCAGTACTTC
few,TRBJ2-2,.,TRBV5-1,CASSFRVGDTGELFF,TGCGCCAGCAGCTTTAGGGTAGGAGACACCGGGGAGCTGTTTTTT
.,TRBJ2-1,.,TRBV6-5,CASSYLMTRPSWNEQFF,TGTGCCAGCAGTTACCTCATGACTAGACCCTCCTGGAATGAGCAGTTCTTC